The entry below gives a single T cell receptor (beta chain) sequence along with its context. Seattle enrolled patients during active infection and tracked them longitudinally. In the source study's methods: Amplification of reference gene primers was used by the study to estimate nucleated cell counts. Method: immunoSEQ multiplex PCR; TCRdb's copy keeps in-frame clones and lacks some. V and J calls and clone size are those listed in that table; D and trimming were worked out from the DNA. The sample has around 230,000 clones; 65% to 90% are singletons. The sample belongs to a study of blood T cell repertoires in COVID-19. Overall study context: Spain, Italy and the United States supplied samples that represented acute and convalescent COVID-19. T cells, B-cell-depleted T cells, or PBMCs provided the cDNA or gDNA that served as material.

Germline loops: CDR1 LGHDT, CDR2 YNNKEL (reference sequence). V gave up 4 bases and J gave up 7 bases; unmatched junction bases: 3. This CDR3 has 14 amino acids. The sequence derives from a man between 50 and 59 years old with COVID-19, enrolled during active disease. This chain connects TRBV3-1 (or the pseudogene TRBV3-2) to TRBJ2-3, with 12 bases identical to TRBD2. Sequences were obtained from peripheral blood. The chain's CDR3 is CASSPTSGRHTQYF. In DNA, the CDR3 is TGTGCCAGCAGCCCTACTAGCGGGAGGCATACGCAGTATTTT.